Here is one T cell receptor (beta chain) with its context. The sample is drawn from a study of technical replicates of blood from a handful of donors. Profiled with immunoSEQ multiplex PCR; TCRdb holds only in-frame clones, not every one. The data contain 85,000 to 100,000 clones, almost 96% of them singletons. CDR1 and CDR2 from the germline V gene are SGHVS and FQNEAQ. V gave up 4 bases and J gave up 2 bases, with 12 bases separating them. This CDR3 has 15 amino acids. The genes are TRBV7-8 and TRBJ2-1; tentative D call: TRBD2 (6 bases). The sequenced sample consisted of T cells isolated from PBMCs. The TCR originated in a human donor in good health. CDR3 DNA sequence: TGTGCCAGCAGCTCCGTGGGGGGAACCTACAATGAGCAGTTCTTC. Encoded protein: CASSSVGGTYNEQFF. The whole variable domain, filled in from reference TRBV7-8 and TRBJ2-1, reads GAGVSQSPRYKVAKRGQDVALRCDPISGHVSLFWYQQALGQGPEFLTYFQNEAQLDKSGLPSDRFFAERPEGSVSTLKIQRTQQEDSAVYLCASSSVGGTYNEQFFGPGTRLTVL.